The 17 T cell receptor beta chains given below trace back to one sample, sequenced in a study of T cell responses to AZD1222 COVID-19 vaccine (dated by TCRdb to about 2021). Per the publication, the time point label means: about 28 days (+/-7) after the second vaccine dose. The treatment or condition label of this sample denotes: meningococcal conjugate vaccine given as trial control. Receptors were amplified or captured by the immunoSEQ multiplex PCR assay. TCRdb carries this immuneACCESS record with in-frame sequences only. Its versions omit some clonotypes, under half of them owing to an unresolved V gene in the studies checked, with the rest unexplained. The sample table shows 130,000 to 150,000 clones, and nearly 90% are seen once. Of the sample, roughly 5.2% is held by the ten largest clones. The source was peripheral blood, collected 28 days after the second dose of the MenACWY control vaccine. The origin of the receptors is an adult who received the MenACWY meningococcal vaccine as a control.

The genes are TRBV20-1 and TRBJ2-7; TRBD1 agrees at 7 bases. The CDR3 is made up of 11 amino acids. Per germline, CDR1 DFQATT and CDR2 SNEGSKA (reference sequence). V lost 5 bases and J lost 3; bases outside the gene matches: 1. For the CDR3, the DNA is TGCAGTGCTCACAGGGGCTACGAGCAGTACTTC. Its translation is CSAHRGYEQYF.

The chain recombines TRBV6-2 or TRBV6-3 with TRBJ1-1, with D possibly being TRBD1 (6 bases). V was clipped by 4 bases and J by 1 base, with 10 bases between them. The CDR3 extends over 14 amino acids. The germline gives CDR1 MNHEY, CDR2 SVGEGT. The DNA of the CDR3 is TGTGCCAGCAGTTCGCAGGGGTCGAACACTGAAGCTTTCTTT. As protein: CASSSQGSNTEAFF.

This clone was detected many times. The chain's CDR3 is CASRDRGNTEAFF. DNA for the CDR3: TGTGCCAGCAGGGACAGGGGGAACACTGAAGCTTTCTTT. The chain is built from TRBV6-5 and TRBJ1-1; TRBD1 matches 9 bases. V lost 6 bases and J lost 1; bases outside the gene matches: 0. This CDR3 comprises 13 residues. The germline V gene encodes CDR1 MNHEY and CDR2 SVGAGI.

The rearrangement links TRBV6-5 to TRBJ2-7; D may match TRBD1 or TRBD2 (5 bases each). The germline V gene has CDR1 MNHEY and CDR2 SVGAGI. V lost 5 bases, J lost 4 bases, and 12 bases lay in between. The CDR3 runs to 13 residues. This CDR3 reads CASSPRDPYEQYF. Written as DNA, the CDR3 is TGTGCCAGCAGTCCCAGGGACCCATACGAGCAGTACTTC.

The genes are TRBV4-1 and TRBJ2-7; TRBD1 agrees at 8 bases. This CDR3 is 15 amino acids long. The trim removed 4 bases at V and 0 bases at J, leaving 5 bases unmatched. Germline V lookup: CDR1 MGHRA, CDR2 YSYEKL. The CDR3 protein is CASSLRTGNSYEQYF. As DNA, the CDR3 is TGCGCCAGCAGCCTCCGGACAGGGAACTCCTACGAGCAGTACTTC.

J is TRBJ2-3 and V is TRBV2, with D possibly being TRBD1 (5 bases). The germline gives CDR1 SNHLY, CDR2 FYNNEI. Trimming removed 0 bases at V and 2 bases at J, with 15 bases between. The CDR3 totals 17 residues. The CDR3 coding sequence is TGTGCCAGCAGTGAAGCGGACATCTCGTTTCTCACAGATACGCAGTATTTT. Translation gives CASSEADISFLTDTQYF.

The chain recombines TRBV24-1 with TRBJ2-5; D is tentatively TRBD1 or TRBD2 (5 bases each). The CDR3 extends over 16 amino acids. V lost 2 bases and J lost 5, with 17 bases in between. CDR1 KGHDR and CDR2 SFDVKD come from the germline V gene. In DNA, the CDR3 is TGTGCCACCAGTGATTCGGGACCGGGGCCAGGGGAGACCCAGTACTTC. Its protein product is CATSDSGPGPGETQYF.

The chain couples TRBV5-1 to TRBJ1-1; weak D call: TRBD1 (6 bases). Deletions cut 6 bases from V and 2 bases from J, with 17 bases between. Per the germline V gene, CDR1 is SGHRS and CDR2 is YFSETQ. The CDR3 is 15 amino acids. The DNA of the CDR3 is TGCGCCAGCACCTACGGACAGCTATTAAACACTGAAGCTTTCTTT. This gives the protein CASTYGQLLNTEAFF.

The rearrangement uses TRBV18 and TRBJ1-3, with TRBD1 identical over 7 bases. V shed 3 bases and J 0 bases; nucleotides not matched to a gene: 8. CDR1 is KGHSH, CDR2 LQKENI, per germline. The CDR3 runs to 17 residues. DNA for the CDR3: TGTGCCAGCTCACCTTCGGGACAGCCGAGCTCTGGAAACACCATATATTTT. It codes for CASSPSGQPSSGNTIYF.

CDR3: CASSLESSGAFTDTQYF. CDR3 DNA: TGTGCCAGCAGCTTGGAGTCTAGCGGGGCCTTCACAGATACGCAGTATTTT. The chain carries TRBV5-5 and TRBJ2-3; 9 nucleotides match TRBD2. The V and J ends lost 0 bases and 2 bases, in that order; junction bases with no gene match: 7. The CDR3 loop spans 17 amino acids. Germline CDR1 reads SGHKS; CDR2 reads YYEKEE (reference sequence).

The V and J genes are TRBV2 and TRBJ2-3; a possible D gene is TRBD2 (6 bases). V shed 8 bases and J shed 0 bases, with 12 bases lying between them. Per the germline V gene, CDR1 is SNHLY and CDR2 is FYNNEI. The CDR3 spans 14 residues. DNA for the CDR3: TGTGCCAGCTGCCCCAGCGGGAGCACAGATACGCAGTATTTT. The encoded protein is CASCPSGSTDTQYF.

The V and J genes are TRBV6-1 and TRBJ1-1; 10 bases are a match to TRBD1. The germline CDR1 and CDR2 sequences are MNHNS and SASEGT. V dropped 4 bases and J dropped 0; count of bases not matched to a gene: 14. CDR3 length: 19 amino acids. The CDR3 DNA sequence: TGTGCCAGCAGTGCCAAGACAGGGGGCTACTATCGGATGAACACTGAAGCTTTCTTT. It encodes CASSAKTGGYYRMNTEAFF.

The chain links TRBV4-3 to TRBJ1-4; 7 bases fit TRBD1. With V trimmed by 0 bases and J by 10 bases, 2 bases remained unmatched. The CDR3 loop spans 13 amino acids. Germline V gene data show CDR1 as LGHNA and CDR2 as YSLEER. CDR3 coding DNA: TGCGCCAGCAGCCAAGAGCAGGGGGGAAAACTGTTTTTT. It specifies CASSQEQGGKLFF.

The V call is TRBV7-2, the J call TRBJ1-4; D not resolved. The CDR3 extends over 18 amino acids. Trimming took off 1 base at V and 4 bases at J, with 19 bases between the two ends. Germline V gene sequence: CDR1 SGHTA, CDR2 FQGNSA. CDR3 coding DNA: TGTGCCAGCAGCTTAGTCCTAGGATCACATGAAATTAATGAAAAACTGTTTTTT. Residues: CASSLVLGSHEINEKLFF.

The J gene is TRBJ1-4, the V gene TRBV29-1; tentative D call: TRBD1 (6 bases). The CDR3 is made up of 13 amino acids. The germline CDR1 and CDR2 sequences are SQVTM and ANQGSEA. Deletions cut 3 bases from V and 5 bases from J, with 10 bases between. The CDR3 reads CSVEVDSNEKLFF. The CDR3 nucleotides read TGCAGCGTTGAGGTGGACAGCAATGAAAAACTGTTTTTT.

The chain employs TRBV18 and TRBJ1-1; 9 nucleotides align to TRBD1. Germline CDR1 KGHSH, CDR2 LQKENI. J gave up 6 bases and V 1 base, and 6 bases lay outside the gene matches. The CDR3 contains 15 residues. CDR3 DNA: TGTGCCAGCTCACCACTACAGGGGGCTGGCGCTGAAGCTTTCTTT. Translating gives CASSPLQGAGAEAFF.

This sequence joins TRBV4-2 and TRBJ1-1, with 9 bases matching TRBD1. The ends lost 3 bases at V and 8 bases at J; junction bases unmatched: 7. This CDR3 is 14 amino acids long. Germline V gene data show CDR1 as LGHNA and CDR2 as YNFKEQ. The CDR3 sequence is CASSQDRGRMEAFF. For the CDR3, the DNA is TGTGCCAGCAGCCAGGACAGGGGACGGATGGAAGCTTTCTTT.